The 2 T cell receptor beta chains below all came from one sample that was sequenced in a study of cytomegalovirus exposure and HLA in healthy donors. Here immunoSEQ multiplex PCR was the method, and the copy in TCRdb shows in-frame clones only, minus some. The sample lists roughly 330,000 clones, 87% occurring once. The sample was PBMCs. These receptors came from a young woman in good health and CMV-seropositive.

V gene TRBV5-1 combines with J gene TRBJ2-3; 13 positions agree with TRBD2. V dropped 5 bases and J dropped 4; count of bases not matched to a gene: 4. Germline values: CDR1 SGHRS, CDR2 YFSETQ. The CDR3 has 15 amino acids. The CDR3 DNA reads as TGCGCCAGCAGGGCACTAGCGGGAGGGTCAGATACGCAGTATTTT. It is translated as CASRALAGGSDTQYF.

V is TRBV6-5 and J is TRBJ2-5; 10 nucleotides match TRBD1. V was pared by 2 bases and J by 3 bases, with 0 bases of the junction left unmatched. The germline CDR1 and CDR2 sequences are MNHEY and SVGAGI. There are 14 residues in the CDR3. CDR3 bases: TGTGCCAGCAGTTACGGGACAGGGGAAGAGACCCAGTACTTC. Residues: CASSYGTGEETQYF.